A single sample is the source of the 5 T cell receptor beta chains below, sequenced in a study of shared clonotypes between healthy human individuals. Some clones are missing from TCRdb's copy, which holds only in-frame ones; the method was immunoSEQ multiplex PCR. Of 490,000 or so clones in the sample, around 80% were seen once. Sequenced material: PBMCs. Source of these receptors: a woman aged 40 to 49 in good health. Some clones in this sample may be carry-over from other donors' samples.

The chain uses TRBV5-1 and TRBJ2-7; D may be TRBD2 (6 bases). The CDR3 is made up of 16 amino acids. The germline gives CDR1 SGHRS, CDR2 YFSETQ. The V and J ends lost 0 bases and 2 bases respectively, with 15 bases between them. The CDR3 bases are TGCGCCAGCAGCTTGGCCAGGCGGGACGTCACCTACGAGCAGTACTTC. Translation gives CASSLARRDVTYEQYF.

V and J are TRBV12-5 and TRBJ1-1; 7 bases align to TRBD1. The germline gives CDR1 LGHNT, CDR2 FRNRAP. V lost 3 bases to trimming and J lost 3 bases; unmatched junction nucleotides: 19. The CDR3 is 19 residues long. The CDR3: CASGFNPKDSAQGDTEAFF. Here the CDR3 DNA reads TGTGCTAGTGGTTTCAACCCCAAGGACAGTGCCCAGGGGGACACTGAAGCTTTCTTT.

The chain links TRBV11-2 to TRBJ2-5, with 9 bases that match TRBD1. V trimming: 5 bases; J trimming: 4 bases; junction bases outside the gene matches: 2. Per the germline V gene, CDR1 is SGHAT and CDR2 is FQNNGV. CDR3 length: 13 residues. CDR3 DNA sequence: TGTGCCAGCAGCGTACAGGGGGCAGAGACCCAGTACTTC. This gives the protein CASSVQGAETQYF. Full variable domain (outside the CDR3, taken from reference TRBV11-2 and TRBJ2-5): EAGVAQSPRYKIIEKRQSVAFWCNPISGHATLYWYQQILGQGPKLLIQFQNNGVVDDSQLPKDRFSAERLKGVDSTLKIQPAKLEDSAVYLCASSVQGAETQYFGPGTRLLVL.

In nucleotides, the CDR3 is TGTGCCAGCAGCTTGGGGAGCGGGGCCAACGTCCTGACTTTC. It specifies CASSLGSGANVLTF. The rearrangement uses TRBV7-3 and TRBJ2-6, with D maybe TRBD2 (5 bases). The germline CDR1 and CDR2 sequences are SGHTA and FQGTGA. The CDR3 extends over 14 amino acids. Trimming left V 3 bases short and J 4 bases short, with 7 bases between.

The CDR3 DNA is TGTGCCAGCAGCTTGGGACCTCGGTCCGAGCAGTACTTC. Translation gives CASSLGPRSEQYF. The J gene is TRBJ2-7, the V gene TRBV7-2; either TRBD1 or TRBD2 may supply D (5 bases each). The CDR3 spans 13 residues. Trimming cost V 3 bases and J 6 bases, with 12 bases left between them. The germline V gene has CDR1 SGHTA and CDR2 FQGNSA.